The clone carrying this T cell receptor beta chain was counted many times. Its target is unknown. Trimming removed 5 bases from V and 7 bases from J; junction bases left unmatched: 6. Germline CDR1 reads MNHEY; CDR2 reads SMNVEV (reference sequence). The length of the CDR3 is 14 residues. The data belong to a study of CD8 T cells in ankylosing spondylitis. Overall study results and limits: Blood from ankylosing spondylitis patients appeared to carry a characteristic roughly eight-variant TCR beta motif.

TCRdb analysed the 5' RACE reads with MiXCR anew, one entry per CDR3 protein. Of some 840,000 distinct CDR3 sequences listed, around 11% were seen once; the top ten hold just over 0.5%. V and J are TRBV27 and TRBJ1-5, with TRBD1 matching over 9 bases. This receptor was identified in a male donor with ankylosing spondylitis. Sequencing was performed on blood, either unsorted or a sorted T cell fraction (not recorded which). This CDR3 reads CASSPQTGGQPQHF. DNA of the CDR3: TGTGCCAGCAGTCCCCAGACAGGGGGGCAGCCCCAGCATTTT.